Sequencing of this T cell receptor beta chain was carried out in a study of cytomegalovirus exposure and HLA in healthy donors. Overall study context: Previous work identified 120 million or so unique TCR beta sequences from roughly 170 million T cells. Study outcomes and limitations: Presence/absence analyses supposed approximately even sequencing depth among donors. In an earlier analysis, about 87% or about 30%: the productive usage of most TCR beta V segments. TRBV6-2, TRBV6-3 and some other V segments were unresolvable in 87-base-pair reads.

With regard to this clone: The target antigen is unknown.

V lost 4 bases, J lost 6 bases, and 3 bases stayed unmatched. The length of the CDR3 is 12 residues. Germline V gene lookup returns CDR1 LNHDA and CDR2 SQIVND (reference sequence). The PCR contained 60 Vbeta and 13 Jbeta primers. Sequenced by immunoSEQ multiplex PCR; TCRdb stores in-frame clones only, minus some. The sample carries about 160,000 clones, about two thirds recorded once. Sequenced material: PBMCs. This sequence joins TRBV19 and TRBJ2-7; 7 bases are shared with TRBD2. The TCR was taken from a young woman in good health and CMV-seronegative. The CDR3 DNA is TGTGCCAGTAGTAGCGGGAGTGGCGAGCAGTACTTC. Residues: CASSSGSGEQYF.